The 13 T cell receptor beta chains below were found in one sample sequenced in a study of cytomegalovirus exposure and HLA in healthy donors. Primers for the PCR totalled 60 Vbeta and 13 Jbeta. This table comes from immunoSEQ multiplex PCR, and its TCRdb copy is limited to in-frame clones, with some not included. Among around 100,000 clones listed, around 60% were seen once. Input material: PBMCs. These receptors all stem from a man aged 25 to 40 in good health and CMV-seropositive.

V and J are TRBV6-5 and TRBJ2-7; a weak D match, TRBD2 (5 bases). The CDR3 has 14 amino acids. The V gene lost 0 bases and the J gene lost 1 base, with 7 bases spanning the gap. The germline V gene encodes CDR1 MNHEY and CDR2 SVGAGI. The CDR3 sequence is CASSYSRDSYEQYF. DNA of the CDR3: TGTGCCAGCAGTTACTCGAGGGATTCCTACGAGCAGTACTTC.

The chain couples TRBV19 to TRBJ2-3; TRBD2 aligns across 8 bases. The CDR3 runs 15 residues. CDR1 is LNHDA, CDR2 SQIVND, per germline (reference sequence). V dropped 3 bases and J dropped 4; count of bases not matched to a gene: 6. The CDR3 DNA reads as TGTGCCAGTAGTATCATCGGGGGGGCCTCAGATACGCAGTATTTT. Protein sequence: CASSIIGGASDTQYF.

The rearrangement joins TRBV28 to TRBJ1-1; D not resolved. The germline V gene has CDR1 MDHEN and CDR2 SYDVKM. The CDR3 runs to 12 residues. V was trimmed by 6 bases and J by 2 bases, leaving 7 bases between them. DNA for the CDR3: TGTGCCAGCAGCCCGGTTAACACTGAAGCTTTCTTT. This encodes CASSPVNTEAFF.

The V gene is TRBV10-3, the J gene TRBJ2-3; D is perhaps TRBD2 (5 bases). Germline CDR1 ENHRY, CDR2 SYGVKD. The CDR3 consists of 13 residues. Trimming left V 10 bases short and J 5 bases short, with 16 bases between. CDR3 protein: CATADSPGDTQYF. Written as DNA, the CDR3 is TGTGCCACCGCGGACTCCCCAGGAGATACGCAGTATTTT.

The V and J genes are TRBV7-9 and TRBJ1-2, with 10 positions matching TRBD1. This CDR3 spans 16 amino acids. CDR1 SEHNR and CDR2 FQNEAQ come from the germline V gene (reference sequence). J lost 6 bases, V lost 5 bases, and 12 bases had no gene match. The CDR3 nucleotides are TGTGCCAGCAGCCCCAGTGCCCGACAGGGGGCGAATGGCTACACCTTC. Its translation: CASSPSARQGANGYTF.

V and J are TRBV5-1 and TRBJ2-7; TRBD1 matches 8 bases. CDR1 is SGHRS, CDR2 YFSETQ, per germline. After removal of 5 bases from V and 3 bases from J, the junction contained 10 bases not matched to a gene. This CDR3 has 15 residues. This CDR3 reads CASRALGQGIYEQYF. CDR3 nucleotides: TGCGCCAGCAGGGCCCTCGGACAGGGAATCTACGAGCAGTACTTC.

The CDR3 here is CASSFLDRAPYEQYF. The CDR3 nucleotides read TGTGCCAGCAGCTTTCTCGACAGGGCCCCCTACGAGCAGTACTTC. The chain links TRBV7-8 to TRBJ2-7; TRBD1 agrees at 7 bases. The J segment lost 2 bases and the V segment lost 3 bases, leaving 7 bases of the junction unmatched. CDR1 SGHVS and CDR2 FQNEAQ come from the germline V gene. The CDR3 loop spans 15 amino acids.

This chain links TRBV5-1 with TRBJ2-2, with a weak D call TRBD1 (6 bases). CDR3 length: 13 amino acids. Germline V gene data show CDR1 as SGHRS and CDR2 as YFSETQ. V lost 5 bases and J lost 5, with 10 bases in between. The CDR3 loop reads CASRDSQTGELFF. CDR3 DNA sequence: TGCGCCAGCAGGGACAGTCAAACCGGGGAGCTGTTTTTT.

J is TRBJ1-2 and V is TRBV7-9; perhaps TRBD1 as D (5 bases). This CDR3 comprises 15 residues. CDR1 is SEHNR, CDR2 FQNEAQ, per germline (reference sequence). V lost 2 bases and J lost 8, with 18 bases in between. In DNA, the CDR3 is TGTGCCAGCAGCTTATTGGGTAGGGGAAAGGCGGGCTACACCTTC. Translating gives CASSLLGRGKAGYTF.

This clone was found a few times. The chain has TRBV10-2 and TRBJ1-2; tentative D call: TRBD1 (6 bases). Germline CDR1 reads WSHSY; CDR2 reads SAAADI. V dropped 3 bases and J dropped 7 bases, with 18 bases sitting between them. CDR3 length: 15 amino acids. The CDR3 protein is CASSDFEWGGGGYTF. In DNA, the CDR3 is TGCGCCAGCAGTGATTTCGAGTGGGGAGGGGGTGGCTACACCTTC.

The chain combines TRBV30 with TRBJ1-4; D unclear. V was clipped by 4 bases and J by 3 bases, with 12 bases between them. The germline V gene has CDR1 GTSNPN and CDR2 SVGIG (reference sequence). CDR3 size: 14 residues. CDR3 sequence: CAWTPGVPNEKLFF. CDR3 DNA sequence: TGTGCCTGGACCCCGGGAGTACCTAATGAAAAACTGTTTTTT.

The chain is built from TRBV2 and TRBJ2-3; 9 nucleotides align to TRBD1. Germline CDR1 SNHLY, CDR2 FYNNEI. V was clipped by 10 bases and J by 6 bases; unmatched bases: 14. This CDR3 is built from 15 residues. The CDR3 here is CANHKGTGSGDTQYF. The CDR3 DNA is TGTGCCAACCATAAGGGGACAGGGTCGGGGGATACGCAGTATTTT. Filled out from reference TRBV2 and TRBJ2-3, the complete variable domain reads EPEVTQTPSHQVTQMGQEVILRCVPISNHLYFYWYRQILGQKVEFLVSFYNNEISEKSEIFDDQFSVERPDGSNFTLKIRSTKLEDSAMYFCANHKGTGSGDTQYFGPGTRLTVL.

This clone appeared a single time. The gene calls are TRBV7-9 and TRBJ1-6; a weak D match, TRBD1 (6 bases). The CDR3 loop spans 13 amino acids. Trimming shortened V by 4 bases and J by 7 bases, and 8 bases separated the two germline ends. Germline CDR1 SEHNR, CDR2 FQNEAQ (reference sequence). CDR3: CASSSTGNSPLHF. In DNA, the CDR3 is TGTGCCAGCAGCTCAACAGGGAATTCACCCCTCCACTTT.